This T cell receptor beta chain emerged from a study of cytomegalovirus exposure and HLA in healthy donors. PCR involved 60 Vbeta and 13 Jbeta primers. In the original analysis: Per a later analysis, the number of unique TCR beta chains was approximately 80 million, of which 9 million to 12 million were shared. TCRdb keeps only in-frame clones here, not all; method: immunoSEQ multiplex PCR. Clonal size and the V and J genes are those of that table, whereas D and trimming came from the DNA. This table holds some 85,000 clones, 84% found once. Regarding donors, all were healthy bone marrow donors. This clone was detected only a few times. Antigen: not known. General study findings and limits: Later analysis associated a missense DCLRE1C variant with TCR beta V- and J-gene trimming. In most subjects, TCR beta sequences reportedly gave accurate predictions of HLA-A and HLA-B alleles.

The sequenced material came from PBMCs. This sequence was found in a man between 18 and 29 years old in good health and CMV-seronegative.

CDR3 residues: CASSLARDRVTEAFF. The CDR3 region has the DNA TGTGCCAGCAGCTTGGCCCGGGACAGGGTGACTGAAGCTTTCTTT. The chain recombines TRBV5-4 with TRBJ1-1, with 9 bases identical to TRBD1. V shed 0 bases and J 5 bases; nucleotides not matched to a gene: 5. Looked up from germline, CDR1 is SGHNT and CDR2 is YYREEE (reference sequence). This CDR3 has 15 residues.